A selection of T cell receptor beta chains follows, all from one sample in a study of cytomegalovirus exposure and HLA in healthy donors. TCRdb's copy holds only in-frame clones and misses some; the assay was immunoSEQ multiplex PCR. The sample includes approximately 210,000 clones, roughly four fifths of them seen just once. Sequencing was carried out using PBMCs. Receptors originate from a man in his late teens or twenties in good health and CMV-seronegative. Both conserved end residues are part of each CDR3.

J: NA
V: TRBV28
CDR3: CASRSEVPPYEQYF

J: TRBJ1-5
V: TRBV30
CDR3: CAWAGGGNQPQHF

J: TRBJ2-7
V: TRBV5-1
CDR3: CASSATGYEQYF

J: TRBJ2-5
V: TRBV7-9
CDR3: CASTRAGEGTQYF

J: NA
V: TRBV7-2
CDR3: CASSLEGTALREQYF

J: TRBJ1-3
V: TRBV7-2
CDR3: CASSLRGLTGNTIYF

J: TRBJ2-5
V: TRBV7-9
CDR3: CASSADRAQETQYF

J: TRBJ1-1
V: TRBV7-2
CDR3: CASSRQGSTEAFF

J: TRBJ1-2
V: TRBV2
CDR3: CASSQQGIQVIGLYGYTF

J: TRBJ2-5
V: TRBV27
CDR3: CASSARGLGGETQYF

J: TRBJ2-2
V: TRBV7-9
CDR3: CASTGNTGELFF

J: TRBJ2-3
V: TRBV4-1
CDR3: CASSQAGGADTQYF

J: TRBJ1-4
V: TRBV6-6
CDR3: CASSYFQDEKLFF

J: TRBJ2-4
V: TRBV5-6
CDR3: CASSLVQTLAKNIQYF

J: TRBJ1-1
V: TRBV5-5
CDR3: CASSLDGHPNTEAFF

J: TRBJ2-1
V: TRBV4-3
CDR3: CASSQSTLYNEQFF

J: TRBJ2-3
V: TRBV7-9
CDR3: CASSLGGWGGESTDTQYF

J: TRBJ2-1
V: TRBV5-4
CDR3: CASSSAASGGYNEQFF

J: TRBJ1-3
V: TRBV27
CDR3: CASSASPGIGNTIYF

J: TRBJ1-6
V: TRBV9
CDR3: CASSVEPQGHNSPLHF

J: TRBJ2-1
V: TRBV6-4
CDR3: CASSDSAGDEQFF

J: TRBJ1-1
V: TRBV27
CDR3: CASSLDRGRAEAFF

J: TRBJ1-5
V: TRBV7-8
CDR3: CASSLARTGNQPQHF

J: TRBJ1-2
V: TRBV19
CDR3: CASSILGYGYTF

J: TRBJ2-1
V: TRBV9
CDR3: CASSDPSGGSNEQFF

J: TRBJ1-5
V: TRBV27
CDR3: CASSPRKSRDRDNQPQHF

J: TRBJ2-5
V: TRBV5-4
CDR3: CASGQDSTGETQYF

J: TRBJ1-5
V: TRBV19
CDR3: CASSQTGMGNQPQHF

J: TRBJ1-2
V: TRBV5-1
CDR3: CASSRTGTGDYGYTF

J: TRBJ1-1
V: TRBV14
CDR3: CASSQTGAGPNTEAFF

J: TRBJ1-2
V: TRBV6-5
CDR3: CASSYKGDTGDTF

J: TRBJ2-7
V: TRBV6-5
CDR3: CASSEDMGYEQYF

J: TRBJ2-7
V: TRBV6-1
CDR3: CASAKSQTYYEQYF

J: TRBJ1-1
V: TRBV6-1
CDR3: CASTLVPHMNTEAFF

J: TRBJ2-7
V: TRBV10-3
CDR3: CAISESATSGEQYF

J: TRBJ1-2
V: TRBV9
CDR3: CASSVDTGGGGYTF

J: TRBJ1-4
V: TRBV27
CDR3: CASSFEGQLNEKLFF

J: TRBJ2-5
V: TRBV18
CDR3: CASSPSETQYF

J: TRBJ1-2
V: TRBV21-1
CDR3: CASSNNRGLGYGYTF

J: TRBJ2-4
V: TRBV6-5
CDR3: CASSYTSGRRNIQYF

J: TRBJ2-3
V: TRBV19
CDR3: CASRTDSSTDTQYF

J: TRBJ1-1
V: TRBV5-1
CDR3: CASSPSGGGNTEAFF